This entry lists 12 T cell receptor beta chains sequenced from one sample in a study of blood T cell repertoires in COVID-19. Profiled with immunoSEQ multiplex PCR; TCRdb holds only in-frame clones, not every one. The table includes about 390,000 clones, around 87% detected once. The sample comprised peripheral blood. The source of these receptors is an older woman with COVID-19, enrolled during active disease.

The rearrangement links TRBV21-1 to TRBJ1-3; the tabulated D call, TRBD1, remains unverified against the DNA. TRBV21-1 is a documented pseudogene. This CDR3 has 14 residues. The CDR3 DNA follows: TGTGCCAGCAGCAAGACAGGGGTCGGAAACACCATATATTTT. Protein: CASSKTGVGNTIYF.

In DNA form, the CDR3 reads TGCGCCAGCAGCTTGGTCGGGGGGCGCGAGGCTTTCTTT. Translating gives CASSLVGGREAFF. The chain joins TRBV5-1 to TRBJ1-1; possible D gene TRBD1, 6 bases. The germline CDR1 and CDR2 sequences are SGHRS and YFSETQ. Trimming took 0 bases from V and 11 from J, leaving 14 bases between them. The CDR3 sequence is 13 residues long.

The rearrangement joins TRBV28 to TRBJ1-5; D remains unclear. This CDR3 spans 16 amino acids. With 3 bases removed from V and 5 bases from J, the gap between germline ends came to 17 bases. In germline, CDR1 is MDHEN, CDR2 SYDVKM. The CDR3 DNA is TGTGCCAGCAGTTTCGGTTTGTGGGGAGGTGATCAGCCCCAGCATTTT. Its translation: CASSFGLWGGDQPQHF.

The V call is TRBV3-1 (or the pseudogene TRBV3-2), the J call TRBJ1-1, with 7 bases lining up with TRBD1. Germline V CDR1 and CDR2: LGHDT, YNNKEL (reference sequence). Unmatched junction bases numbered 6, after V lost 4 bases and J lost 1 base. The CDR3 has 15 amino acids. In nucleotides, the CDR3 is TGTGCCAGCAGCCCCCCGACAGGGTCGAACACTGAAGCTTTCTTT. It encodes CASSPPTGSNTEAFF.

The rearrangement links TRBV9 to TRBJ1-6; D ambiguous. Germline V gene sequence: CDR1 SGDLS, CDR2 YYNGEE. With 3 bases removed from V and 5 bases from J, the gap between germline ends came to 12 bases. The CDR3 sequence is 15 residues long. In DNA form, the CDR3 reads TGTGCCAGCAGCGCCGGAGGCACCGATAATTCACCCCTCCACTTT. As protein: CASSAGGTDNSPLHF. Together with reference TRBV9 and TRBJ1-6, the CDR3 gives the full variable domain: DSGVTQTPKHLITATGQRVTLRCSPRSGDLSVYWYQQSLDQGLQFLIQYYNGEERAKGNILERFSAQQFPDLHSELNLSSLELGDSALYFCASSAGGTDNSPLHFGNGTRLTVT.

The gene calls are TRBV6-5 and TRBJ2-2; perhaps TRBD1 as D (6 bases). CDR3 length equals 12 residues. Germline V CDR1 and CDR2: MNHEY, SVGAGI. V was cut by 6 bases and J by 4 bases, with 6 bases left in between. CDR3 sequence (DNA): TGTGCCAGCAGGGACAGCACCGGGGAGCTGTTTTTT. Translating it yields CASRDSTGELFF.

This clone showed up just a few times. J is TRBJ1-1 and V is TRBV20-1; D remains ambiguous. V was clipped by 6 bases and J by 5 bases, with 10 bases between them. This CDR3 comprises 11 residues. Germline lookup yields CDR1 DFQATT and CDR2 SNEGSKA (reference sequence). CDR3 nucleotides: TGCAGTGCCCTCCGGGATACTGAAGCTTTCTTT. Translating it yields CSALRDTEAFF.

This clone has only one observation. This chain uses TRBV11-3 with TRBJ2-5; TRBD2 is a possible D gene (6 bases). Germline V gene sequence: CDR1 SGHNT, CDR2 YENEEA. V was trimmed by 3 bases and J by 7 bases, leaving 15 bases between them. The CDR3 is 14 residues long. The CDR3 DNA reads TGTGCCAGCAGCTTCGGTGGACCGCGGGGGACCCAGTACTTC. Protein: CASSFGGPRGTQYF.

The chain carries TRBV5-1 and TRBJ1-1; TRBD1 matches at 12 bases. The germline V gene encodes CDR1 SGHRS and CDR2 YFSETQ. The CDR3 is made up of 18 amino acids. V lost 5 bases, J lost 4 bases, and 15 bases stayed unmatched. The CDR3 region has the DNA TGCGCCAGCAGGCCTTCCCCGGGACAGGGGGCGAAGGGCACTGAAGCTTTCTTT. Encoded protein: CASRPSPGQGAKGTEAFF.

The chain uses TRBV18 and TRBJ1-1; no clear D. The CDR3 is made up of 15 amino acids. CDR1 and CDR2 (germline): KGHSH, LQKENI. Trimming shortened V by 3 bases and J by 5 bases, and 16 bases separated the two germline ends. The CDR3 DNA is TGTGCCAGCTCACCCGAGGCCTGGCGAGGAACTGAAGCTTTCTTT. This sequence encodes CASSPEAWRGTEAFF.

The chain links TRBV19 to TRBJ1-1; possible D gene TRBD1, 5 bases. V was shortened by 6 bases and J by 4 bases, with 12 bases between the two germline ends. This CDR3 contains 13 residues. Germline V CDR1 and CDR2: LNHDA, SQIVND (reference sequence). The CDR3 sequence: CASRLTALTEAFF. In nucleotides, the CDR3 is TGTGCCAGTAGATTGACAGCCCTCACTGAAGCTTTCTTT.

The chain carries TRBV11-2 and TRBJ2-5, with D tentatively TRBD2 (7 bases). CDR1 SGHAT and CDR2 FQNNGV come from the germline V gene. V dropped 5 bases and J dropped 5 bases, with 12 bases sitting between them. CDR3 size: 13 residues. The CDR3, as DNA: TGTGCCAGCAGCGGGGGGGCTTATGAGACCCAGTACTTC. Translating it yields CASSGGAYETQYF.